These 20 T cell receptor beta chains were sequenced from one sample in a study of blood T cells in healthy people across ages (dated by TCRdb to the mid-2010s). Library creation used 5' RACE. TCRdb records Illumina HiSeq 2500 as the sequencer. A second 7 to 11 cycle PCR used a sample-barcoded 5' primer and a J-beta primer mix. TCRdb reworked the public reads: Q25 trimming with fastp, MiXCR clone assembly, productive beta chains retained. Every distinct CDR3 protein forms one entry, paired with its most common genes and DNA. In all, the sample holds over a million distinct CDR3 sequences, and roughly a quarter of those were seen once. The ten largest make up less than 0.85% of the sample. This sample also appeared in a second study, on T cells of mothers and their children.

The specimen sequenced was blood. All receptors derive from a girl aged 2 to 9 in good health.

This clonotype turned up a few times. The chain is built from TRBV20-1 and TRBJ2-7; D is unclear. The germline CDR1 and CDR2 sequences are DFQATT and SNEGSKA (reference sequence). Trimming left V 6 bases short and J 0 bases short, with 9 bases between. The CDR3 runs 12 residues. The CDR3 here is CSATLTSYEQYF. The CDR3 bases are TGCAGTGCCACCCTCACCTCCTACGAGCAGTACTTC.

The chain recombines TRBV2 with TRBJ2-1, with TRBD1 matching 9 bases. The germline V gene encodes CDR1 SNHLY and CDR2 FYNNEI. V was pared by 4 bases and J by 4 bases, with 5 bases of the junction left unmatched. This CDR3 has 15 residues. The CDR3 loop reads CASSAGTGYYNEQFF. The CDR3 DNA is TGTGCCAGCAGTGCGGGGACAGGGTATTACAATGAGCAGTTCTTC.

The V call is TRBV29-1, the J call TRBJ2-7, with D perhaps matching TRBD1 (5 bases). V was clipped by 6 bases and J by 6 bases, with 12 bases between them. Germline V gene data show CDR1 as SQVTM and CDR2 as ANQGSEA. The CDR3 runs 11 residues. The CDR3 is CSVGLGSEQYF. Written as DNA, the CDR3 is TGCAGCGTGGGGCTGGGGTCCGAGCAGTACTTC.

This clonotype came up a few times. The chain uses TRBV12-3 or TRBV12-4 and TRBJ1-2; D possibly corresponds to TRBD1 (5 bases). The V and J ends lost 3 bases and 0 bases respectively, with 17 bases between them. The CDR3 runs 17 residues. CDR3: CASSLGTNSGANYGYTF. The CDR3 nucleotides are TGTGCCAGCAGTTTGGGGACGAACTCGGGTGCTAACTATGGCTACACCTTC.

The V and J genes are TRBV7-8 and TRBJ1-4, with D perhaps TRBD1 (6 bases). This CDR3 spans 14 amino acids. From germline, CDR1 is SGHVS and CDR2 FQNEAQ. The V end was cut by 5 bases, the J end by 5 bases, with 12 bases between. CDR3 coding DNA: TGTGCCAGCAGCCAGACAGGAGTGAATGAAAAACTGTTTTTT. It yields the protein CASSQTGVNEKLFF.

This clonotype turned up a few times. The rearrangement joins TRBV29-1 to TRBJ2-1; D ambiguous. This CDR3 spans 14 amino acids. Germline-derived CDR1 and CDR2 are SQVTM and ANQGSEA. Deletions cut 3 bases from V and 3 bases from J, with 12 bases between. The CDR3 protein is CSVEPRSFYNEQFF. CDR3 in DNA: TGCAGCGTTGAGCCTAGGTCGTTCTACAATGAGCAGTTCTTC.

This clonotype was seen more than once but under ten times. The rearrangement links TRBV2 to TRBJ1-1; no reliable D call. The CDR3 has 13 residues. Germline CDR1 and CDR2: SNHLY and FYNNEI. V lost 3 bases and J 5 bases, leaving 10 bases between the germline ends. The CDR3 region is CASSEGQRTEAFF. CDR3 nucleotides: TGTGCCAGCAGTGAGGGTCAGAGAACTGAAGCTTTCTTT. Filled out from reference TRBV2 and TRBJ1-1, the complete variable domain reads EPEVTQTPSHQVTQMGQEVILRCVPISNHLYFYWYRQILGQKVEFLVSFYNNEISEKSEIFDDQFSVERPDGSNFTLKIRSTKLEDSAMYFCASSEGQRTEAFFGQGTRLTVV.

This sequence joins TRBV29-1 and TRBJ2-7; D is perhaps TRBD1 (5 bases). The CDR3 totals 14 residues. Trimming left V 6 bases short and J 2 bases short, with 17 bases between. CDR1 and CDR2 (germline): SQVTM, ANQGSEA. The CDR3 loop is CSVDNGRNPYEQYF. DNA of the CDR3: TGCAGCGTGGACAATGGCCGAAACCCCTACGAGCAGTACTTC.

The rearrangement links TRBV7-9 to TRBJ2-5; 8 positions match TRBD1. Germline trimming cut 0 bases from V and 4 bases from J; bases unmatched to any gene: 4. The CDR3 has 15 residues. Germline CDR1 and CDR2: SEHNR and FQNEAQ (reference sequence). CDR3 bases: TGTGCCAGCAGCTTAGCGCAGGGGGCTATAGAGACCCAGTACTTC. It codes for CASSLAQGAIETQYF.

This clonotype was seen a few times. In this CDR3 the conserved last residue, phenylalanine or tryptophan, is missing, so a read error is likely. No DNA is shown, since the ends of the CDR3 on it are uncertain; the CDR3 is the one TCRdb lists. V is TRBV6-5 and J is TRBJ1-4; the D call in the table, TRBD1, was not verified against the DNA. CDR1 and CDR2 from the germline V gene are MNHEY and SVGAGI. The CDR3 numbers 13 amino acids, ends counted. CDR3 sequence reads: CASSPRCRVSSYN.

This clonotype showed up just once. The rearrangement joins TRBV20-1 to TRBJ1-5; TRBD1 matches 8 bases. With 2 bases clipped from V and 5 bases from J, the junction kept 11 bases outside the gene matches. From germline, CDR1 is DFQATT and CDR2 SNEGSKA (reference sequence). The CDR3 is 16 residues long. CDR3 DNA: TGCAGTGCTAGACCGACAGGGGCGACTATTCATCAGCCCCAGCATTTT. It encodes CSARPTGATIHQPQHF.

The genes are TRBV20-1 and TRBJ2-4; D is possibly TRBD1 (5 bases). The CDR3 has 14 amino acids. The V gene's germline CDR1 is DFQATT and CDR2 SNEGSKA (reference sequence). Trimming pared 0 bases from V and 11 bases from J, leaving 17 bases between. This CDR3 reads CSARELGQGQLQYF. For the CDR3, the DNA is TGCAGTGCTAGAGAGTTGGGCCAGGGTCAGCTTCAGTACTTC.

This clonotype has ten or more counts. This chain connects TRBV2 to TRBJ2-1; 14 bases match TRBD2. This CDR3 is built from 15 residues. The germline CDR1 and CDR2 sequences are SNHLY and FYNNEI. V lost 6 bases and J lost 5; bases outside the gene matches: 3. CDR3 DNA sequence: TGTGCCAGCAGGCGACTAGCGGGGGGGAACAATGAGCAGTTCTTC. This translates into CASRRLAGGNNEQFF.

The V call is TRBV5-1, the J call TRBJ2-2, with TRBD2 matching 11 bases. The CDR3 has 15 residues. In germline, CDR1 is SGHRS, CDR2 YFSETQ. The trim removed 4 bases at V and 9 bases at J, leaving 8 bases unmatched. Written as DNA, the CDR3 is TGCGCCAGCAGCCGAATCACTAGCGGGGGCTGGGAGCTGTTTTTT. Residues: CASSRITSGGWELFF. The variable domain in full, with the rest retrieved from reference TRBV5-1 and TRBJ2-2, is KAGVTQTPRYLIKTRGQQVTLSCSPISGHRSVSWYQQTPGQGLQFLFEYFSETQRNKGNFPGRFSGRQFSNSRSEMNVSTLELGDSALYLCASSRITSGGWELFFGEGSRLTVL.

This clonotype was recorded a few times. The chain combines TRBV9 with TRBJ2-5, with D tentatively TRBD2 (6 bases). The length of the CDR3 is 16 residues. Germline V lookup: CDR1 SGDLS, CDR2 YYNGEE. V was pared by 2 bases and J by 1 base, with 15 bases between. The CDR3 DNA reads TGTGCCAGCAGCGTCGCAACTAGCCTATTCCAAGAGACCCAGTACTTC. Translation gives CASSVATSLFQETQYF.

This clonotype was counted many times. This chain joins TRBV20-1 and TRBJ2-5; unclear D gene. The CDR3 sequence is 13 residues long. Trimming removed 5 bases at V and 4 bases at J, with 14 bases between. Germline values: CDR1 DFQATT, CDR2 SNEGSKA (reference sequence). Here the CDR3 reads CSAVSGVGETQYF. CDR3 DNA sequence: TGCAGTGCTGTCTCTGGGGTAGGAGAGACCCAGTACTTC.

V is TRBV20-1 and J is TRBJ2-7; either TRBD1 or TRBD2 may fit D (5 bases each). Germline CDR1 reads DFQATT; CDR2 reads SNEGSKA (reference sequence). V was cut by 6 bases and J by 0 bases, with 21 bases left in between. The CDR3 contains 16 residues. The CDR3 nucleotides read TGCAGTGCCGTCGGGACGAAGAGGAAAAGCTCCTACGAGCAGTACTTC. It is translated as CSAVGTKRKSSYEQYF.

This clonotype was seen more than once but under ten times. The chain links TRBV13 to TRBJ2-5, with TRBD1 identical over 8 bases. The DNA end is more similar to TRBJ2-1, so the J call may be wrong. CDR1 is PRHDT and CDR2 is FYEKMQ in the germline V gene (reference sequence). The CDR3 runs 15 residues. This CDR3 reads CASSSPGQGINEQFF. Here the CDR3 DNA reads TGTGCCAGCAGCTCCCCTGGACAGGGAATCAATGAGCAGTTCTTC.

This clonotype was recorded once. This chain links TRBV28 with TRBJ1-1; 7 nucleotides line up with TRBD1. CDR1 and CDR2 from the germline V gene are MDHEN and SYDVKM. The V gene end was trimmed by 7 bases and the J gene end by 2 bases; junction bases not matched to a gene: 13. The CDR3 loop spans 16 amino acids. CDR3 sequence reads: CASIIKPGQSNTEAFF. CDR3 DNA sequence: TGTGCCAGCATCATCAAGCCGGGACAGTCAAACACTGAAGCTTTCTTT.

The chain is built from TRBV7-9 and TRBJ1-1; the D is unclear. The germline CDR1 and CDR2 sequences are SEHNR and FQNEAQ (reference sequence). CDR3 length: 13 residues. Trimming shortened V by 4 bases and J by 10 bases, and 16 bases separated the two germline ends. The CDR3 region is CASSSRLQNGAFF. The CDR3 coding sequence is TGTGCCAGCAGCTCAAGACTTCAAAACGGAGCTTTCTTT.